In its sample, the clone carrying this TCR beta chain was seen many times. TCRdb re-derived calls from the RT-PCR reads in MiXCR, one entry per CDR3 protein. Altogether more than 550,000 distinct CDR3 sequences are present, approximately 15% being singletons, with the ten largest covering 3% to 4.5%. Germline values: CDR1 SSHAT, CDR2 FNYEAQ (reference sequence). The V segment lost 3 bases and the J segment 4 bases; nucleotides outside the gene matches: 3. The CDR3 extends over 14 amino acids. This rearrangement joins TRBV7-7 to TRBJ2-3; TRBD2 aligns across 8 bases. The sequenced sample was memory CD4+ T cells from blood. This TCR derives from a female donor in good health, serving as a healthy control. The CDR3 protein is CASSLGLEADTQYF. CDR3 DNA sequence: TGTGCCAGCAGCTTGGGACTAGAAGCAGATACGCAGTATTTT.